These 13 T cell receptor beta chains were sequenced from one sample in a study of OX40 agonist ivuxolimab in advanced cancers. The table came from immunoSEQ multiplex PCR; TCRdb's copy has only in-frame clones and leaves some out. Of approximately 68,000 clones listed, 82% were seen once; the top ten hold approximately 6.7%. The source material was CD4+ or CD8+ T cells sorted from blood, sampled in a trial of the OX40 agonist ivuxolimab. The receptors stem from an adult with an advanced solid tumor such as melanoma, head and neck, liver or kidney cancer.

Written as DNA, the CDR3 is TGTGCCAGCAGTTTATTAGGAAATTCGGTAAACGAGCAGTACTTC. Its protein product is CASSLLGNSVNEQYF. This chain uses TRBV27 with TRBJ2-7; D remains ambiguous. There are 15 residues in the CDR3. Trimming removed 1 base at V and 5 bases at J, with 15 bases between. In germline, CDR1 is MNHEY, CDR2 SMNVEV (reference sequence).

The chain couples TRBV6-5 to TRBJ2-3, with D possibly TRBD2 on 5 matching bases. Trimming shortened V by 8 bases and J by 6 bases, and 12 bases separated the two germline ends. Germline lookup yields CDR1 MNHEY and CDR2 SVGAGI. The CDR3 length is 12 residues. The CDR3 bases are TGTGCCAGCCTCGGGGAAGGCGATACGCAGTATTTT. Encoded protein: CASLGEGDTQYF.

This clone has only a few counts. The chain joins TRBV5-1 to TRBJ2-5, with D possibly being TRBD1 (6 bases). CDR3 size: 14 residues. V was clipped by 2 bases and J by 2 bases, with 10 bases between them. The V gene's germline CDR1 is SGHRS and CDR2 YFSETQ. The CDR3 spells CASSFGDTQETQYF. The CDR3 DNA reads as TGCGCCAGCAGCTTCGGGGACACACAAGAGACCCAGTACTTC.

The CDR3 DNA sequence: TGTGCCAGCAGCCCGGTCGGGAGCAATCAGCCCCAGCATTTT. Protein sequence: CASSPVGSNQPQHF. The V and J genes are TRBV2 and TRBJ1-5; no clear D. Germline V gene lookup returns CDR1 SNHLY and CDR2 FYNNEI. The CDR3 is made up of 14 amino acids. Trimming left V 6 bases short and J 1 base short, with 10 bases between.

The CDR3 DNA follows: TGCAGCGCCGTAGCGGGAGGGCTCTACAATGAGCAGTTCTTC. Translating it yields CSAVAGGLYNEQFF. The chain carries TRBV29-1 and TRBJ2-1, with 11 bases that match TRBD2. The CDR3 consists of 14 residues. Germline values: CDR1 SQVTM, CDR2 ANQGSEA. V shed 7 bases and J 3 bases; nucleotides not matched to a gene: 5.

This clone has only one observation. The J gene is TRBJ1-2, the V gene TRBV18, with a weak D call TRBD1 (5 bases). Trimming stripped 0 bases from V and 5 bases from J, with 22 bases between. The CDR3 runs to 18 residues. Per the germline V gene, CDR1 is KGHSH and CDR2 is LQKENI. The CDR3 loop reads CASSPPGNLGRSLYGYTF. In DNA form, the CDR3 reads TGTGCCAGCTCACCACCGGGGAATTTGGGACGGAGCTTATATGGCTACACCTTC.

The CDR3 region is CASSLSGLGVTGELFF. In DNA, the CDR3 is TGTGCCAGCAGCTTAAGCGGACTCGGGGTCACCGGGGAGCTGTTTTTT. The chain couples TRBV7-3 to TRBJ2-2, with D possibly TRBD2 on 5 matching bases. V was clipped by 1 base and J by 4 bases, with 13 bases between them. Germline loops: CDR1 SGHTA, CDR2 FQGTGA. There are 16 residues in the CDR3. Supplemented by reference TRBV7-3 and TRBJ2-2, the full variable domain reads GAGVSQTPSNKVTEKGKYVELRCDPISGHTALYWYRQSLGQGPEFLIYFQGTGAADDSGLPNDRFFAVRPEGSVSTLKIQRTERGDSAVYLCASSLSGLGVTGELFFGEGSRLTVL.

The sample holds a few counts of this clone. The chain is built from TRBV6-5 and TRBJ1-1, with D hard to call. CDR1 is MNHEY, CDR2 SVGAGI, per germline. The CDR3 has 13 amino acids. Trimming cost V 5 bases and J 6 bases, with 13 bases left between them. The CDR3 spells CASSLYVASEAFF. The CDR3 nucleotides read TGTGCCAGCAGTCTCTACGTCGCTTCTGAAGCTTTCTTT.

The V call is TRBV5-6, the J call TRBJ2-5, with D hard to call. This CDR3 is 13 amino acids long. Trimming shortened V by 2 bases and J by 5 bases, and 10 bases separated the two germline ends. Germline loops: CDR1 SGHDT, CDR2 YYEEEE. CDR3 bases: TGTGCCAGCAGCTTAAGGTATTTGGAGACCCAGTACTTC. This codes for CASSLRYLETQYF.

V and J are TRBV6-6 and TRBJ2-4; D unclear. The CDR3 runs 13 residues. The V gene lost 8 bases and the J gene lost 0 bases, with 8 bases spanning the gap. Germline V gene lookup returns CDR1 MNHNY and CDR2 SVGAGI (reference sequence). This chain's CDR3 is CASQTLAKNIQYF. In DNA, the CDR3 is TGTGCCAGCCAAACGTTAGCCAAAAACATTCAGTACTTC.

The V call is TRBV5-3, the J call TRBJ1-4; no clear D. TRBV5-3 is flagged as an ORF with uncertain function. With 4 bases removed from V and 7 bases from J, the gap between germline ends came to 23 bases. The CDR3 has 17 residues. DNA of the CDR3: TGTGCCAGAAGCGATTGGCCAGTCTCGACCCTTTGTGAAAAACTGTTTTTT. This gives the protein CARSDWPVSTLCEKLFF.

The chain joins TRBV2 to TRBJ2-3; D gene uncertain. This CDR3 region has 13 residues. Between the trimmed V and J ends, which lost 4 bases and 4 bases, there was a span of 9 bases. The germline gives CDR1 SNHLY, CDR2 FYNNEI. CDR3 in amino acids: CASSGQDADTQYF. CDR3 bases: TGTGCCAGCAGTGGTCAGGATGCAGATACGCAGTATTTT.

The CDR3 coding sequence is TGTGCCAGCAGTTTATCCCAGGGGGCGGGTGGCTACACCTTC. Its translation is CASSLSQGAGGYTF. The chain combines TRBV28 with TRBJ1-2; TRBD1 matches 8 bases. CDR3 length equals 14 residues. Losses at the gene ends were 1 base for V and 7 bases for J; bases not matched to a gene: 5. Germline V lookup: CDR1 MDHEN, CDR2 SYDVKM.